The 25 T cell receptor beta chains presented below share a single source sample, sequenced in a study of graft-versus-host responses after intestinal transplantation (dated by TCRdb to the early 2020s). In the paper's terms, the time point label means: cells obtained before transplantation from donor or recipient. The antigens these receptors bind are not known. Library preparation used the immunoSEQ multiplex PCR assay. As stored in TCRdb, this immuneACCESS dataset retains in-frame rearrangements with V and J assigned. A fraction of the clones does not appear; measured against another copy, unresolved V genes explain less than half of the discrepancy, and the remainder lacks a known reason. In this sample the table shows some 90,000 clones, roughly 90% of which occur a single time. The ten largest clones take up around 0.1% of the sample. Sequenced material: unstimulated CD4+ T cells sorted from spleen or lymph node cells, taken before intestinal transplant. The receptors originated from a human donor who received an intestinal transplant.

The chain combines TRBV1 with TRBJ2-2; the D call in the table, TRBD1, was not verified against the DNA. TRBV1 is a documented pseudogene. The CDR3 runs 14 residues. The DNA of the CDR3 is TGCACCAGCAGCCAACCAGTGAACACCGGGGAGCTGTTTTTT. It is translated as CTSSQPVNTGELFF.

The chain recombines TRBV28 with TRBJ1-6; D might be TRBD1 (6 bases). Germline-derived CDR1 and CDR2 are MDHEN and SYDVKM. This CDR3 contains 15 residues. V was cut by 8 bases and J by 2 bases, with 13 bases left in between. CDR3 nucleotides: TGTGCCAGCCCTGAGGGGGAACCCTATAATTCACCCCTCCACTTT. The encoded protein is CASPEGEPYNSPLHF.

This chain joins TRBV1 and TRBJ2-3; the table calls TRBD2, which could not be checked here. TRBV1 is a pseudogene locus. The CDR3 totals 14 residues. The CDR3 sequence: CTSSLHYLLDTQYF. DNA of the CDR3: TGCACCAGCAGCCTTCACTATTTACTCGATACGCAGTATTTT.

This rearrangement joins TRBV7-9 to TRBJ1-1, with D hard to call. Trimming stripped 1 base from V and 0 bases from J, with 9 bases between. The germline CDR1 and CDR2 sequences are SEHNR and FQNEAQ (reference sequence). CDR3 length equals 15 residues. As DNA, the CDR3 is TGTGCCAGCAGCTTAGGGCAGACTATGAACACTGAAGCTTTCTTT. Amino acids: CASSLGQTMNTEAFF.

V is TRBV6-5 and J is TRBJ2-2; D perhaps matches TRBD1 (6 bases). This CDR3 contains 15 residues. Germline-derived CDR1 and CDR2 are MNHEY and SVGAGI. V shed 5 bases and J shed 0 bases, with 10 bases lying between them. CDR3 DNA sequence: TGTGCCAGCAGTCTACGACAGGCGAACACCGGGGAGCTGTTTTTT. Its protein product is CASSLRQANTGELFF.

This chain links TRBV5-1 with TRBJ2-1; unclear D gene. There are 16 residues in the CDR3. From germline, CDR1 is SGHRS and CDR2 YFSETQ. V was trimmed by 2 bases and J by 4 bases, leaving 16 bases between them. The CDR3 coding sequence is TGCGCCAGCAGCTTTAGTGCGTTGGCGGAGTACAATGAGCAGTTCTTC. Its protein product is CASSFSALAEYNEQFF. Complete variable domain (other parts from reference TRBV5-1 and TRBJ2-1): KAGVTQTPRYLIKTRGQQVTLSCSPISGHRSVSWYQQTPGQGLQFLFEYFSETQRNKGNFPGRFSGRQFSNSRSEMNVSTLELGDSALYLCASSFSALAEYNEQFFGPGTRLTVL.

The chain recombines TRBV2 with TRBJ2-2, with 7 bases identical to TRBD1. The junction had 2 bases not matched to a gene; V was cut back by 6 bases and J by 1 base. The CDR3 spans 14 residues. Germline lookup yields CDR1 SNHLY and CDR2 FYNNEI. The CDR3 bases are TGTGCCAGCAGGGGGACAGTGAACACCGGGGAGCTGTTTTTT. This translates into CASRGTVNTGELFF.

V gene TRBV15 combines with J gene TRBJ1-3; TRBD1 agrees at 7 bases. The germline CDR1 and CDR2 sequences are LNHNV and YYDKDF (reference sequence). The trim removed 3 bases at V and 0 bases at J, leaving 2 bases unmatched. The CDR3 sequence is 15 residues long. The CDR3 DNA follows: TGTGCCACCAGCAGGGGACAGACCTCTGGAAACACCATATATTTT. This sequence encodes CATSRGQTSGNTIYF.

The chain recombines TRBV10-3 with TRBJ2-3; TRBD1 agrees at 7 bases. Germline trimming cut 3 bases from V and 2 bases from J; bases unmatched to any gene: 8. Germline-derived CDR1 and CDR2 are ENHRY and SYGVKD. CDR3 length: 16 amino acids. The CDR3, as DNA: TGTGCCATCAGTGATCCTAGGGGGCAGCCCACAGATACGCAGTATTTT. It codes for CAISDPRGQPTDTQYF.

About this clone: One junction end does not reproduce the germline sequence, and a read error may be involved. The chain recombines TRBV7-7 with TRBJ2-5; 11 positions agree with TRBD1. CDR3 length: 15 amino acids. Germline-derived CDR1 and CDR2 are SSHAT and FNYEAQ (reference sequence). This CDR3 reads CASSPRTGGAGTQYF. The CDR3 coding sequence is TGTGCTAGCAGCCCCCGGACAGGGGGCGCGGGGACCCAGTACTTC.

The rearrangement uses TRBV7-2 and TRBJ1-2, with D unresolved. The V end was cut by 7 bases, the J end by 2 bases, with 14 bases between. Germline lookup yields CDR1 SGHTA and CDR2 FQGNSA. The CDR3 extends over 14 amino acids. The CDR3 bases are TGTGCCAGCACCACCGTAAGAGAGAACTATGGCTACACCTTC. Its translation: CASTTVRENYGYTF.

In regard to this clone: The junction differs from germline at one of its ends, possibly a read error. The chain joins TRBV7-7 to TRBJ2-5, with 8 bases fitting TRBD2. Germline V gene lookup returns CDR1 SSHAT and CDR2 FNYEAQ (reference sequence). There are 15 residues in the CDR3. The CDR3 DNA is TGTGCTAGCAGCCCCCGGCGGGGGGCCCAAGAGACCCAGTACTTC. This sequence encodes CASSPRRGAQETQYF.

As to this clone: Additional DNA sequences in this sample encode the identical CDR3. The chain uses TRBV5-1 and TRBJ2-3, with D uncertain. V gave up 0 bases and J gave up 4 bases, with 6 bases separating them. CDR3 length: 13 amino acids. Germline V gene sequence: CDR1 SGHRS, CDR2 YFSETQ. DNA of the CDR3: TGCGCCAGCAGCTTGGCCTCGGCAGATACGCAGTATTTT. Protein product: CASSLASADTQYF.

The chain couples TRBV18 to TRBJ2-7; 11 bases are a match to TRBD2. Germline-derived CDR1 and CDR2 are KGHSH and LQKENI. V gave up 4 bases and J gave up 0 bases; unmatched junction bases: 2. CDR3 length: 15 amino acids. The CDR3 here is CASSLLAGVSYEQYF. For the CDR3, the DNA is TGTGCCAGCTCACTACTAGCGGGGGTCTCCTACGAGCAGTACTTC.

The V call is TRBV5-1, the J call TRBJ2-2; D remains unclear. Germline lookup yields CDR1 SGHRS and CDR2 YFSETQ. V lost 0 bases, J lost 9 bases, and 12 bases lay in between. The length of the CDR3 is 14 residues. CDR3 in amino acids: CASSLDGLLRELFF. CDR3 in DNA: TGCGCCAGCAGCTTGGATGGGCTACTGAGGGAGCTGTTTTTT.

This chain joins TRBV5-4 and TRBJ2-1, with 11 bases aligning to TRBD2. Unmatched junction bases numbered 12, after V lost 4 bases and J lost 9 bases. There are 16 residues in the CDR3. The germline V gene encodes CDR1 SGHNT and CDR2 YYREEE (reference sequence). CDR3 bases: TGTGCCAGCAGCCCAACCATAGCGGGGGGGGCCGGTGAGCAGTTCTTC. As protein: CASSPTIAGGAGEQFF.

This clone was detected only once. This rearrangement joins TRBV18 to TRBJ1-6; D is perhaps TRBD1 (5 bases). This CDR3 has 16 residues. Trimming stripped 2 bases from V and 7 bases from J, with 15 bases between. Germline V gene lookup returns CDR1 KGHSH and CDR2 LQKENI. This CDR3 reads CASSPWSVGLNSPLHF. CDR3 DNA sequence: TGTGCCAGCTCACCATGGTCGGTGGGGCTCAATTCACCCCTCCACTTT.

V and J are TRBV4-1 and TRBJ2-7, with 7 bases fitting TRBD1. Losses at the gene ends were 0 bases for V and 3 bases for J; bases not matched to a gene: 5. There are 15 residues in the CDR3. Germline lookup yields CDR1 MGHRA and CDR2 YSYEKL. Here the CDR3 reads CASSQEGTVYYEQYF. In DNA form, the CDR3 reads TGCGCCAGCAGCCAAGAAGGGACAGTCTACTACGAGCAGTACTTC.

The chain employs TRBV28 and TRBJ1-2, with TRBD1 matching over 10 bases. Germline values: CDR1 MDHEN, CDR2 SYDVKM. The ends lost 7 bases at V and 13 bases at J; junction bases unmatched: 12. The CDR3 covers 13 residues. The CDR3 spells CASTRTGGGGCTF. DNA of the CDR3: TGTGCCAGCACCCGGACAGGGGGAGGTGGATGCACCTTC.

This chain links TRBV7-9 with TRBJ1-2; maybe TRBD1 (6 bases). CDR1 is SEHNR and CDR2 is FQNEAQ in the germline V gene (reference sequence). Trimming removed 2 bases at V and 7 bases at J, with 8 bases between. This CDR3 has 12 amino acids. CDR3 region: CASSLNRVGYTF. CDR3 in DNA: TGTGCCAGCAGCTTAAACAGGGTTGGCTACACCTTC.

The chain carries TRBV7-2 and TRBJ2-3; 7 nucleotides align to TRBD2. The CDR3 loop spans 16 amino acids. V gave up 6 bases and J gave up 5 bases; unmatched junction bases: 14. Per the germline V gene, CDR1 is SGHTA and CDR2 is FQGNSA. CDR3 sequence reads: CASRRWTSSSGDTQYF. CDR3 nucleotide sequence: TGTGCCAGCAGGCGTTGGACTAGTTCTAGCGGAGATACGCAGTATTTT.

This chain connects TRBV6-5 to TRBJ2-5, with 7 bases identical to TRBD2. With V trimmed by 7 bases and J by 5 bases, 10 bases remained unmatched. The CDR3 is 14 amino acids. Germline assignment: CDR1 MNHEY and CDR2 SVGAGI. CDR3 in DNA: TGTGCCAGCACCACTGGGGGGGTGGGGGAGACCCAGTACTTC. This translates into CASTTGGVGETQYF.

The chain couples TRBV7-3 to TRBJ1-1; the D gene is possibly TRBD1 (6 bases). V lost 4 bases and J 4 bases, leaving 19 bases between the germline ends. The CDR3 has 16 amino acids. In germline, CDR1 is SGHTA, CDR2 FQGTGA. The CDR3 nucleotides read TGTGCCAGCAGCTCTAGGACGGCCGGCAGGGGCACTGAAGCTTTCTTT. Its translation: CASSSRTAGRGTEAFF.

A few counts support this clone. The rearrangement joins TRBV7-9 to TRBJ2-7, with TRBD1 matching over 7 bases. From germline, CDR1 is SEHNR and CDR2 FQNEAQ (reference sequence). The CDR3 is 16 amino acids. V trimming: 2 bases; J trimming: 2 bases; junction bases outside the gene matches: 9. CDR3 residues: CASSLFGVTGAYEQYF. The CDR3 coding sequence is TGTGCCAGCAGCTTATTCGGTGTCACAGGGGCCTACGAGCAGTACTTC.

The rearrangement uses TRBV5-1 and TRBJ2-7, with 8 bases identical to TRBD2. Germline V gene lookup returns CDR1 SGHRS and CDR2 YFSETQ. The CDR3 is 13 amino acids. V lost 0 bases and J lost 7; bases outside the gene matches: 3. The CDR3 DNA follows: TGCGCCAGCAGCTTGGCCTCTAGCGGGGAGCAGTACTTC. This encodes CASSLASSGEQYF.